These 16 T cell receptor beta chains were all obtained from the same sample, sequenced in a study of neoadjuvant anti-PD-1 for oral cavity cancer. Time point meaning: after neoadjuvant nivolumab, at surgical resection. Clones were sequenced by immunoSEQ multiplex PCR, and TCRdb holds only the in-frame ones, with some missing. The sample lists more than 6,500 clones; 70% were seen once. This specimen was PBMCs, taken after nivolumab (anti-PD-1) treatment. These receptor sequences come from a person aged 40 to 85 with oral cavity squamous cell carcinoma.

J is TRBJ1-1 and V is TRBV6-1; D ambiguous. The CDR3 has 13 residues. CDR1 MNHNS and CDR2 SASEGT come from the germline V gene. V lost 2 bases, J lost 1 base, and 5 bases lay in between. The DNA for the CDR3 is TGTGCCAGCAGTGAACAGGAGAACACTGAAGCTTTCTTT. Protein: CASSEQENTEAFF.

V usage is TRBV10-2 and J usage is TRBJ2-5; 8 bases agree with TRBD1. The V gene's germline CDR1 is WSHSY and CDR2 SAAADI. The CDR3 consists of 13 residues. J gave up 4 bases and V 9 bases, and 7 bases lay outside the gene matches. The chain's CDR3 is CASAGQGVETQYF. The CDR3 DNA is TGCGCCAGTGCAGGACAGGGTGTAGAGACCCAGTACTTC.

This clone has just a few counts. The chain carries TRBV6-1 and TRBJ1-2, with 7 positions matching TRBD1. V dropped 6 bases and J dropped 2; count of bases not matched to a gene: 3. This CDR3 is built from 13 residues. Germline values: CDR1 MNHNS, CDR2 SASEGT. This CDR3 is CASSLTGNYGYTF. The DNA for the CDR3 is TGTGCCAGCAGCCTGACAGGGAACTATGGCTACACCTTC.

This clone was found once. DNA of the CDR3: TGCGCCAGCAGCCAACCCGGGAGTGCGGAGACCCAGTACTTC. It codes for CASSQPGSAETQYF. The rearrangement uses TRBV4-1 and TRBJ2-5, with a tentative D call TRBD2 (6 bases). CDR1 and CDR2 from the germline V gene are MGHRA and YSYEKL. Between the trimmed V and J ends, which lost 2 bases and 5 bases, there was a span of 12 bases. This CDR3 comprises 14 residues.

The chain couples TRBV4-1 to TRBJ1-3; TRBD1 might be the D (5 bases). The germline CDR1 and CDR2 sequences are MGHRA and YSYEKL. Trimming took off 1 base at V and 5 bases at J, with 21 bases between the two ends. The CDR3 consists of 18 residues. The CDR3 DNA is TGCGCCAGCAGCCAAGGATACGGGGACCGACGTCTAAGAAACACCATATATTTT. Amino acid sequence: CASSQGYGDRRLRNTIYF.

The V gene is TRBV25-1, the J gene TRBJ1-6, with D uncertain. The CDR3 is 16 amino acids. The V and J ends lost 2 bases and 5 bases respectively, with 13 bases between them. Germline V gene sequence: CDR1 MGHDK, CDR2 SYGVNS. CDR3 in DNA: TGTGCCAGCAGTGAACCCGGTAGTGGTCATAATTCACCCCTCCACTTT. It is translated as CASSEPGSGHNSPLHF.

The chain uses TRBV6-5 and TRBJ1-1; possible D gene TRBD1, 5 bases. Germline CDR1 MNHEY, CDR2 SVGAGI. The CDR3 has 14 residues. Trimming pared 8 bases from V and 0 bases from J, leaving 13 bases between. DNA of the CDR3: TGTGCCAGCGGGACTGGGGGATTGAACACTGAAGCTTTCTTT. Protein product: CASGTGGLNTEAFF.

CDR3 residues: CASSLDGQGLGSPLHF. The CDR3 DNA sequence: TGCGCCAGCAGCTTGGATGGACAGGGACTTGGGTCACCCCTCCACTTT. The chain employs TRBV5-1 and TRBJ1-6, with 8 bases that match TRBD1. CDR1 SGHRS and CDR2 YFSETQ come from the germline V gene. The CDR3 has 16 residues. With V trimmed by 0 bases and J by 10 bases, 9 bases remained unmatched.

This clone was found a few times. The V and J genes are TRBV6-6 and TRBJ1-2, with D tentatively TRBD1 (6 bases). Germline loops: CDR1 MNHNY, CDR2 SVGAGI (reference sequence). The CDR3 has 15 residues. Trimming pared 0 bases from V and 2 bases from J, leaving 10 bases between. CDR3 sequence reads: CASSYSQGLNYGYTF. CDR3 nucleotides: TGTGCCAGCAGTTACTCTCAGGGGCTGAACTATGGCTACACCTTC.

The chain joins TRBV15 to TRBJ2-5, with D possibly matching TRBD1 (5 bases). Trimming took off 1 base at V and 5 bases at J, with 11 bases between the two ends. Looked up from germline, CDR1 is LNHNV and CDR2 is YYDKDF (reference sequence). The CDR3 runs to 14 residues. The CDR3 DNA is TGTGCCACCAGCAGAGCTAGGGGTCGGGAGACCCAGTACTTC. The encoded protein is CATSRARGRETQYF.

This clone was seen a few times. The J gene is TRBJ1-2, the V gene TRBV27, with 7 bases that match TRBD1. Losses at the gene ends were 2 bases for V and 5 bases for J; bases not matched to a gene: 8. This CDR3 contains 15 residues. Germline V gene lookup returns CDR1 MNHEY and CDR2 SMNVEV (reference sequence). The CDR3 is CASSLKGAGGYGYTF. CDR3 DNA: TGTGCCAGCAGTTTAAAGGGGGCAGGGGGTTATGGCTACACCTTC.

V and J are TRBV6-6 and TRBJ2-7, with D possibly being TRBD2 (6 bases). The germline V gene has CDR1 MNHNY and CDR2 SVGAGI (reference sequence). V lost 6 bases, J lost 6 bases, and 12 bases lay in between. This CDR3 is 12 amino acids long. The CDR3 sequence: CASRATSLEQYF. CDR3 DNA: TGTGCCAGCAGGGCAACTAGCCTCGAGCAGTACTTC.

The chain employs TRBV28 and TRBJ2-1, with 7 bases that match TRBD1. Germline V gene data show CDR1 as MDHEN and CDR2 as SYDVKM. The J segment lost 8 bases and the V segment lost 2 bases, leaving 12 bases of the junction unmatched. This CDR3 has 16 amino acids. CDR3 amino acids: CASSLPQGVVYDEQFF. In DNA form, the CDR3 reads TGTGCCAGCAGTTTACCTCAGGGGGTTGTATACGATGAGCAGTTCTTC.

The chain recombines TRBV12-2 with TRBJ1-6; the table calls TRBD1, which could not be checked here. TRBV12-2 is an annotated pseudogene. The CDR3 is 15 amino acids. CDR3 residues: CASRLFGQGFSPLHF. In DNA, the CDR3 is TGTGCAAGTCGCTTATTCGGACAGGGGTTTTCACCCCTCCACTTT.

V gene TRBV5-6 combines with J gene TRBJ2-7; D gene ambiguous. Germline V CDR1 and CDR2: SGHDT, YYEEEE. V lost 0 bases to trimming and J lost 2 bases, with 9 bases between them. The length of the CDR3 is 14 residues. CDR3 region: CASSLGPQPYEQYF. The CDR3, as DNA: TGTGCCAGCAGCTTGGGACCGCAACCCTACGAGCAGTACTTC.

This CDR3 reads CASTYEGRLHF. DNA of the CDR3: TGTGCCAGCACCTACGAGGGGAGACTACATTTT. J is TRBJ1-5 and V is TRBV6-5, with a weak D call TRBD1 (5 bases). Germline V gene sequence: CDR1 MNHEY, CDR2 SVGAGI. The CDR3 is 11 residues long. Trimming removed 7 bases at V and 16 bases at J, with 17 bases between.